Following are 9 T cell receptor beta chains from one sample sequenced in a study of T cells in women clearing cervical HPV infection. Method: immunoSEQ multiplex PCR; TCRdb's copy keeps in-frame clones and lacks some. The sample has over 9,000 clones; the top ten hold over 8%. The sequenced sample consisted of blood buffy coat. The receptors stem from a woman between 18 and 70 years old with a cervical HPV16 infection that either progressed to CIN3+ or cleared (not recorded which).

Note on this clone: The CDR3 end falls 3 residues outside the read, so it is completed with the germline J gene. This chain uses TRBV6-4 with TRBJ2-7, with a tentative D call TRBD2 (5 bases). Germline lookup yields CDR1 MRHNA and CDR2 SNTAGT. V was shortened by 6 bases and J by 5 bases, with 14 bases between the two germline ends. CDR3 length: 13 amino acids. CDR3 DNA (partial): TGTGCCAGCAGCGCCCAAGGCGGGCACGAG. Amino acid sequence: CASSAQGGHE. The full CDR3 sequence reads CASSAQGGHEQYF.

Turning to this clone: The read terminates 3 residues before the CDR3 end, so the remaining end is supplied by the germline J gene. This sample also contains other DNA sequences that code for the same CDR3. The chain has TRBV7-8 and TRBJ2-2; TRBD2 agrees at 11 bases. Germline V gene lookup returns CDR1 SGHVS and CDR2 FQNEAQ. The V segment lost 2 bases and the J segment 3 bases; nucleotides outside the gene matches: 2. The CDR3 sequence is 16 residues long. The covered CDR3 bases are TGTGCCAGCAGCTTAACTAGCGGGGGACACACCGGGGAG. Protein: CASSLTSGGHTGE. The whole CDR3 region reads CASSLTSGGHTGELFF.

In the case of this clone: The read ends 3 residues shy of where the CDR3 ends; the end is completed using the germline J gene. V and J are TRBV6-2 or TRBV6-3 and TRBJ1-2, with 7 positions matching TRBD1. Germline V gives CDR1 MNHEY, CDR2 SVGEGT. The CDR3 contains 12 residues. The part of the CDR3 DNA that was read is TGTGCCAGCAGTGACAGGGTTCGCGAC. Protein sequence: CASSDRVRD. The full CDR3 protein reads CASSDRVRDYTF.

The CDR3 DNA, read in part, is TGTGCCAGCAGCCCCCACGGACAGGGTTCCAATGAG. Protein: CASSPHGQGSNE. The full CDR3 is CASSPHGQGSNEQFF. This chain links TRBV7-9 with TRBJ2-1; 8 bases are shared with TRBD1. The read is 3 residues too short to cover the CDR3 end, so that end is filled in from the germline J gene. The trim removed 5 bases at V and 6 bases at J, leaving 9 bases unmatched. This CDR3 is built from 15 residues. Germline V gene data show CDR1 as SEHNR and CDR2 as FQNEAQ (reference sequence).

Regarding this clone: The read gets to within 3 residues of the CDR3 end, and the germline J gene fills in the rest. J is TRBJ1-2 and V is TRBV2; weak D call: TRBD1 (6 bases). This CDR3 spans 13 amino acids. Trimming took off 2 bases at V and 6 bases at J, with 10 bases between the two ends. Germline V gene sequence: CDR1 SNHLY, CDR2 FYNNEI. CDR3 loop: CASSERGGNGYTF. Partial CDR3 DNA: TGTGCCAGCAGTGAAAGGGGGGGAAATGGC.

As concerns this clone: The CDR3 end is not reached by the read, which stops 3 residues before it; the germline J gene fills it in. The chain recombines TRBV5-1 with TRBJ2-3, with D tentatively TRBD1 (5 bases). V dropped 4 bases and J dropped 4 bases, with 16 bases sitting between them. The CDR3 is made up of 15 amino acids. Per the germline V gene, CDR1 is SGHRS and CDR2 is YFSETQ. The CDR3 bases that were read are TGCGCCAGCAGCATGACAGCCAACCCACCAGATACG. It specifies CASSMTANPPDT. The complete CDR3 reads CASSMTANPPDTQYF.

Here the CDR3 reads CASSTSTDTQYF. The CDR3 DNA, read in part, is TGTGCCAGCAGCACAAGCACAGATACC. V is TRBV7-3 and J is TRBJ2-5, with D uncertain. Read sequence stops 3 residues before the CDR3 end, and the germline J gene provides the missing end. The CDR3 sequence is 12 residues long. Per germline, CDR1 SGHTA and CDR2 FQGTGA.

Comment on this clone: The read stops 3 residues short of the end of the CDR3; the missing end is completed from the germline J gene. The chain recombines TRBV7-8 with TRBJ2-5; maybe TRBD2 (6 bases). The CDR3 is 14 amino acids. The V and J ends lost 5 bases and 3 bases respectively, with 13 bases between them. CDR1 is SGHVS and CDR2 is FQNEAQ in the germline V gene. The sequenced part of the CDR3 DNA is TGTGCCAGCAGCCCGCGGGGAGAAGAAGAGACC. The encoded protein is CASSPRGEEET. The full CDR3 sequence reads CASSPRGEEETQYF.

Here the CDR3 reads CASSAGTANEKLFF. The covered CDR3 bases are TGCGCCAGCAGCGCCGGGACTGCTAATGAAAAG. This chain uses TRBV5-1 with TRBJ2-2; D is possibly TRBD2 (6 bases). The read falls 3 residues short of the CDR3 end, and the missing part is taken from the germline J gene. Germline loops: CDR1 SGHRS, CDR2 YFSETQ. The CDR3 sequence is 14 residues long.